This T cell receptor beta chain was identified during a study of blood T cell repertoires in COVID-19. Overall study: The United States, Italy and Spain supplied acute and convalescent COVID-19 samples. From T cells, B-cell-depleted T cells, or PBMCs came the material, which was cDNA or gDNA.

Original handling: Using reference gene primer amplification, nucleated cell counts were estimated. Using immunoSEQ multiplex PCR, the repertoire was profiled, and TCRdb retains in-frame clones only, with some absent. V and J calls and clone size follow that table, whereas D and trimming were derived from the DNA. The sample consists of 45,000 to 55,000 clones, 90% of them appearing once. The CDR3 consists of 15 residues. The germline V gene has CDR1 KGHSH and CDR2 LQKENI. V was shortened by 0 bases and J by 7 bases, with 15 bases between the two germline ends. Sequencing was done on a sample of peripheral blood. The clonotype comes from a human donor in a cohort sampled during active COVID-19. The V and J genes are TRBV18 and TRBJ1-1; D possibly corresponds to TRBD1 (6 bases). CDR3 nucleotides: TGTGCCAGCTCACCACCTTCAACAGGGAACTTTGAAGCTTTCTTT. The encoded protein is CASSPPSTGNFEAFF. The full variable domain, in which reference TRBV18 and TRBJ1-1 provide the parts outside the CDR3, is NAGVMQNPRHLVRRRGQEARLRCSPMKGHSHVYWYRQLPEEGLKFMVYLQKENIIDESGMPKERFSAEFPKEGPSILRIQQVVRGDSAAYFCASSPPSTGNFEAFFGQGTRLTVV.